Shown below are 22 T cell receptor beta chains from a single sample sequenced in a study of T cell changes during pregnancy in multiple sclerosis. The repertoire was sequenced with immunoSEQ multiplex PCR; TCRdb's copy has only in-frame clones and lacks some. The sample has about 32,000 clones; nearly 90% are singletons. Specimen: CD8+ T cells from peripheral blood mononuclear cells, collected in the third trimester of pregnancy. All receptors come from a female donor with multiple sclerosis, enrolled in a pregnancy study.

The CDR3 DNA follows: TGCAGCGTTGATCTCTGGACAGGTTGGACTGAAGCTTTCTTT. It translates to CSVDLWTGWTEAFF. The V call is TRBV29-1, the J call TRBJ1-1, with 7 bases lining up with TRBD1. The CDR3 has 14 residues. After removal of 3 bases from V and 5 bases from J, the junction contained 9 bases not matched to a gene. CDR1 is SQVTM, CDR2 ANQGSEA, per germline.

The chain has TRBV5-4 and TRBJ2-6, with D possibly TRBD2 on 5 matching bases. This CDR3 is 16 amino acids long. Germline CDR1 is SGHNT and CDR2 is YYREEE (reference sequence). The ends were cut back, 0 bases at V and 2 bases at J, with 9 bases in the middle. The CDR3 region is CASSLAPGAGANVLTF. The CDR3 bases are TGTGCCAGCAGCTTGGCCCCCGGGGCTGGGGCCAACGTCCTGACTTTC.

The rearrangement uses TRBV7-9 and TRBJ1-6, with 8 bases lining up with TRBD1. J gave up 7 bases and V 5 bases, and 7 bases lay outside the gene matches. There are 15 residues in the CDR3. The germline gives CDR1 SEHNR, CDR2 FQNEAQ (reference sequence). CDR3 coding DNA: TGTGCCAGCAGCGACGGGACAGGCCAAAATTCACCCCTCCACTTT. It yields the protein CASSDGTGQNSPLHF.

This chain connects TRBV28 to TRBJ2-5; weak D call: TRBD1 (6 bases). CDR3 length: 16 amino acids. Trimming left V 1 base short and J 4 bases short, with 16 bases between. Germline V gene data show CDR1 as MDHEN and CDR2 as SYDVKM. CDR3 in DNA: TGTGCCAGCAGTTTATTCGGACAGCCGAGGGTAGAGACCCAGTACTTC. Translating gives CASSLFGQPRVETQYF.

This clone was seen once. The rearrangement joins TRBV6-5 to TRBJ2-7, with D unresolved. Deletions cut 0 bases from V and 2 bases from J, with 8 bases between. CDR3 length: 14 amino acids. The germline V gene encodes CDR1 MNHEY and CDR2 SVGAGI. The CDR3 protein is CASSYSPGTYEQYF. DNA for the CDR3: TGTGCCAGCAGTTACTCCCCAGGCACCTACGAGCAGTACTTC.

The chain has TRBV6-1 and TRBJ1-1, with no clear D. CDR3 length: 14 residues. Between the trimmed V and J ends, which lost 3 bases and 0 bases, there was a span of 8 bases. Germline CDR1 and CDR2: MNHNS and SASEGT. The CDR3 bases are TGTGCCAGCAGTGAGAACAGAATGAACACTGAAGCTTTCTTT. Residues: CASSENRMNTEAFF.

J is TRBJ1-2 and V is TRBV30, with D unclear. The CDR3 is made up of 12 amino acids. Germline V gene sequence: CDR1 GTSNPN, CDR2 SVGIG (reference sequence). The CDR3 here is CAASGGYYGYTF. Here the CDR3 DNA reads TGTGCTGCTTCGGGCGGGTACTATGGCTACACCTTC.

The chain links TRBV18 to TRBJ2-1; 7 bases align to TRBD2. J was trimmed by 9 bases and V by 3 bases; bases with no gene match: 8. CDR1 KGHSH and CDR2 LQKENI come from the germline V gene. CDR3 length: 14 amino acids. CDR3 coding DNA: TGTGCCAGCTCACCTGGGGGGGAGTTGGGTGAGCAGTTCTTC. It yields the protein CASSPGGELGEQFF.

The CDR3 is CASSWSGLDEQYF. The CDR3 nucleotides are TGTGCCAGCAGTTGGTCAGGGCTCGACGAGCAGTACTTC. The gene calls are TRBV2 and TRBJ2-7, with a possible D match to TRBD1 (5 bases). Per germline, CDR1 SNHLY and CDR2 FYNNEI. The CDR3 runs to 13 residues. V gave up 5 bases and J gave up 5 bases, with 13 bases separating them.

The chain has TRBV13 and TRBJ2-5; 7 bases fit TRBD1. The tail of the sequence fits TRBJ2-7 better, so the J call may be wrong. The CDR3 consists of 15 residues. The germline CDR1 and CDR2 sequences are PRHDT and FYEKMQ (reference sequence). The CDR3 is CASSLGAGGSYEQYF. Written as DNA, the CDR3 is TGTGCCAGCAGCTTAGGAGCAGGGGGATCCTACGAGCAGTACTTC.

The CDR3 DNA reads as TGTGCCAGCAGTCCGACAGGGGTCTATGAAAAACTGTTTTTT. Translation gives CASSPTGVYEKLFF. The chain combines TRBV6-5 with TRBJ1-4; 8 bases align to TRBD1. CDR1 and CDR2 (germline): MNHEY, SVGAGI. The CDR3 runs 14 residues. Trimming cost V 5 bases and J 6 bases; bases outside gene matches: 5.

The chain links TRBV5-5 to TRBJ1-4, with D uncertain. CDR1 SGHKS and CDR2 YYEKEE come from the germline V gene (reference sequence). V was clipped by 0 bases and J by 6 bases, with 6 bases between them. CDR3 size: 13 residues. The CDR3 reads CASSLADYEKLFF. CDR3 sequence (DNA): TGTGCCAGCAGCTTGGCGGACTATGAAAAACTGTTTTTT.

The J gene is TRBJ1-4, the V gene TRBV10-3, with 7 bases lining up with TRBD1. Germline lookup yields CDR1 ENHRY and CDR2 SYGVKD. Trimming at V came to 8 bases and at J to 6 bases, leaving 6 bases not matched to a gene. The CDR3 consists of 13 residues. The CDR3 loop reads CAISQGGYEKLFF. The CDR3 nucleotides read TGTGCCATCTCGCAAGGGGGCTATGAAAAACTGTTTTTT.

The chain combines TRBV5-1 with TRBJ1-1; 11 nucleotides line up with TRBD1. V gave up 3 bases and J gave up 5 bases; unmatched junction bases: 9. This CDR3 contains 16 residues. Germline CDR1 and CDR2: SGHRS and YFSETQ. The CDR3 is CASSSRDRGTRTEAFF. CDR3 bases: TGCGCCAGCAGCTCGCGGGACAGGGGGACGAGGACTGAAGCTTTCTTT.

The CDR3: CASPDRANTEAFF. CDR3 coding DNA: TGTGCCAGCCCTGACAGGGCGAACACTGAAGCTTTCTTT. This chain connects TRBV2 to TRBJ1-1; the match to TRBD1 covers 7 bases. The CDR3 loop spans 13 amino acids. V lost 8 bases, J lost 1 base, and 4 bases stayed unmatched. In germline, CDR1 is SNHLY, CDR2 FYNNEI.

This chain uses TRBV5-6 with TRBJ2-1, with TRBD2 matching 14 bases. The CDR3 runs to 18 residues. V shed 4 bases, J shed 0 bases, and the junction held 6 bases outside the gene matches. Germline V gives CDR1 SGHDT, CDR2 YYEEEE. The CDR3 DNA is TGTGCCAGCAGCCCGGGACTAGCGGGGGACAGCTCCTACAATGAGCAGTTCTTC. It encodes CASSPGLAGDSSYNEQFF. The full variable domain, its missing parts supplied by reference TRBV5-6 and TRBJ2-1, is DAGVTQSPTHLIKTRGQQVTLRCSPKSGHDTVSWYQQALGQGPQFIFQYYEEEERQRGNFPDRFSGHQFPNYSSELNVNALLLGDSALYLCASSPGLAGDSSYNEQFFGPGTRLTVL.

This clone was detected only once. This chain connects TRBV2 to TRBJ1-2; maybe TRBD1 (5 bases). V dropped 4 bases and J dropped 5 bases, with 14 bases sitting between them. The CDR3 extends over 14 amino acids. Germline CDR1 SNHLY, CDR2 FYNNEI. The CDR3 reads CASSAMGLAYGYTF. The CDR3 DNA is TGTGCCAGCAGTGCTATGGGGCTCGCATATGGCTACACCTTC.

The chain joins TRBV9 to TRBJ2-7; the match to TRBD2 covers 10 bases. The V segment lost 4 bases and the J segment 3 bases; nucleotides outside the gene matches: 4. CDR3 length equals 14 residues. From germline, CDR1 is SGDLS and CDR2 YYNGEE. This chain's CDR3 is CASSPRTSGYEQYF. For the CDR3, the DNA is TGTGCCAGCAGCCCCCGGACTAGCGGCTACGAGCAGTACTTC.

The chain is built from TRBV5-1 and TRBJ2-5; 10 bases align to TRBD1. Germline V lookup: CDR1 SGHRS, CDR2 YFSETQ. CDR3 length: 14 amino acids. With 5 bases clipped from V and 4 bases from J, the junction kept 5 bases outside the gene matches. CDR3 protein: CASRMGQGLETQYF. Written as DNA, the CDR3 is TGCGCCAGCAGGATGGGACAGGGGTTAGAGACCCAGTACTTC. Variable domain in full (rest from reference TRBV5-1 and TRBJ2-5): KAGVTQTPRYLIKTRGQQVTLSCSPISGHRSVSWYQQTPGQGLQFLFEYFSETQRNKGNFPGRFSGRQFSNSRSEMNVSTLELGDSALYLCASRMGQGLETQYFGPGTRLLVL.

The genes are TRBV6-5 and TRBJ2-7; the D is unclear. V was clipped by 5 bases and J by 0 bases, with 14 bases between them. Germline CDR1 reads MNHEY; CDR2 reads SVGAGI. The CDR3 loop spans 15 amino acids. CDR3 sequence reads: CASSLRGFSSYEQYF. In DNA, the CDR3 is TGTGCCAGCAGTCTCAGAGGCTTCAGCTCCTACGAGCAGTACTTC.

The rearrangement joins TRBV6-4 to TRBJ2-1, with 13 bases lining up with TRBD2. V gave up 4 bases and J gave up 8 bases; unmatched junction bases: 5. The CDR3 has 15 residues. CDR1 and CDR2 from the germline V gene are MRHNA and SNTAGT. The CDR3 spells CASSATSGRTYEQFF. The CDR3 DNA sequence: TGTGCCAGCAGTGCGACTAGCGGGAGGACCTATGAGCAGTTCTTC.

This clone was recorded only once. The chain joins TRBV27 to TRBJ2-7; TRBD2 matches at 10 bases. V lost 3 bases, J lost 7 bases, and 15 bases stayed unmatched. CDR1 and CDR2 (germline): MNHEY, SMNVEV (reference sequence). The CDR3 runs 17 residues. The CDR3 region has the DNA TGTGCCAGCAGTTTTGGGGCTTCCAGCGGGGGGGCGAGAGAGCAGTACTTC. This encodes CASSFGASSGGAREQYF.